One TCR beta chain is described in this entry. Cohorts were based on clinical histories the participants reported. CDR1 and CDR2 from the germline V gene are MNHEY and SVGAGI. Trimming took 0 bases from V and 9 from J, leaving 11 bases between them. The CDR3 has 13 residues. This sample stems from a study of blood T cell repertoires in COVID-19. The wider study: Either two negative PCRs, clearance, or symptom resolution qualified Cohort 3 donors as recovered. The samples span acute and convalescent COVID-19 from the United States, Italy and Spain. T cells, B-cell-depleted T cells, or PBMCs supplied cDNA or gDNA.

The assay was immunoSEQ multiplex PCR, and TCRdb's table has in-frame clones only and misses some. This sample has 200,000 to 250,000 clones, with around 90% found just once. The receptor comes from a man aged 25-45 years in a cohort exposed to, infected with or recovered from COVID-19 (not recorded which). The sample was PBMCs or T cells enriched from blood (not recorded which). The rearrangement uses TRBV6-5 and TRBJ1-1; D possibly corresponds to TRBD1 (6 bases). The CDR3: CASSYSTGSKAFF. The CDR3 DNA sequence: TGTGCCAGCAGTTACTCGACAGGTTCTAAAGCTTTCTTT.